The entry below describes one T cell receptor (beta chain). As yet, its antigen is unknown. This entry is derived from a study of OX40 agonist ivuxolimab in advanced cancers. Turning to the study itself: Earlier treatment with anti-PD-1, anti-PD-L1 or anti-CTLA-4 was permitted, and around 43% had received some.

Study observations and caveats: CD8+ T cells showed, on average, more clonal expansion than CD4+ cells. Nonresponders included some who also had low normalized T-cell clonal expansion.

The repertoire was sequenced with immunoSEQ multiplex PCR; TCRdb's copy has only in-frame clones and lacks some. The sample records 45,000 to 50,000 clones, around nine tenths being singletons. If patients had autoimmune disease history or systemic immunosuppression, they were excluded. Trimming removed 2 bases from V and 1 base from J, with 8 bases in between. This CDR3 is built from 14 residues. Germline V gives CDR1 LNHDA, CDR2 SQIVND (reference sequence). The source material was CD4+ or CD8+ T cells sorted from blood, sampled in a trial of the OX40 agonist ivuxolimab. This sequence joins TRBV19 and TRBJ1-1, with D perhaps matching TRBD1 (6 bases). The receptor comes from an adult with an advanced solid tumor such as melanoma, head and neck, liver or kidney cancer. CDR3 coding DNA: TGTGCCAGTAGTATACTGGGGGCGAACACTGAAGCTTTCTTT. Its protein product is CASSILGANTEAFF.